The 5 T cell receptor beta chains in this list originate from one sample, sequenced in a study of regulatory T cells in long-lasting Graves disease. In building TCR beta libraries, iRepertoire HTBI primers were used together with Arm-PCR of CDR3 regions. TCRdb processed the multiplex PCR reads anew with MiXCR; each CDR3 protein has one entry. The sample holds 620,000 or so distinct CDR3 sequences, 15% to 20% seen once. Time point defined: newly diagnosed GD, antithyroid drugs for less than 3 months. RNA extracted from PBMCs served as the sequencing template. This sample was also put to use in a study of T cells in Graves' hyperthyroidism and ophthalmopathy.

Sequences were derived from peripheral blood mononuclear cells (PBMCs), sampled at new diagnosis, from a patient treated with antithyroid drugs. These receptors were obtained from a woman in her twenties or thirties with Graves disease.

This clonotype was seen a handful of times. This chain connects TRBV5-5 to TRBJ1-5; D possibly corresponds to TRBD1 (5 bases). CDR3 length equals 15 residues. Germline V gene data show CDR1 as SGHKS and CDR2 as YYEKEE (reference sequence). Trimming pared 3 bases from V and 6 bases from J, leaving 16 bases between. The CDR3 DNA reads TGTGCCAGCAGCTGGGGGGGAGGGCAGCGTCAGCCCCAGCATTTT. Residues: CASSWGGGQRQPQHF.

This clonotype appeared many times. This chain connects TRBV7-9 to TRBJ2-1; maybe TRBD1 (5 bases). Germline V gene data show CDR1 as SEHNR and CDR2 as FQNEAQ (reference sequence). The CDR3 runs to 13 residues. Trimming shortened V by 5 bases and J by 9 bases, and 14 bases separated the two germline ends. CDR3 coding DNA: TGTGCCAGCAGCACCCAGGGTAGGGGTGAGCAGTTCTTC. Translating gives CASSTQGRGEQFF.

The chain uses TRBV20-1 and TRBJ1-5; D perhaps matches TRBD1 (6 bases). CDR3 length: 15 amino acids. Germline CDR1 and CDR2: DFQATT and SNEGSKA (reference sequence). Trimming took off 5 bases at V and 7 bases at J, with 21 bases between the two ends. CDR3 amino acids: CSARRSEGGGQPQHF. The CDR3 coding sequence is TGCAGTGCTCGTCGATCCGAGGGGGGAGGGCAGCCCCAGCATTTT.

This clonotype was counted between two and nine times. Here the CDR3 DNA reads TGTGCCAGCAGCCCAGACCTTAGCTCCTACAATGAGCAGTTCTTC. It is translated as CASSPDLSSYNEQFF. The chain couples TRBV7-3 to TRBJ2-1; no definite D call. CDR1 and CDR2 from the germline V gene are SGHTA and FQGTGA. The CDR3 contains 15 residues. V shed 5 bases and J shed 0 bases, with 11 bases lying between them. Complete variable domain (other parts from reference TRBV7-3 and TRBJ2-1): GAGVSQTPSNKVTEKGKYVELRCDPISGHTALYWYRQSLGQGPEFLIYFQGTGAADDSGLPNDRFFAVRPEGSVSTLKIQRTERGDSAVYLCASSPDLSSYNEQFFGPGTRLTVL.

The rearrangement links TRBV5-4 to TRBJ2-7, with 9 positions matching TRBD1. CDR3 length: 15 amino acids. The V gene end was trimmed by 2 bases and the J gene end by 1 base; junction bases not matched to a gene: 4. Germline V gene lookup returns CDR1 SGHNT and CDR2 YYREEE (reference sequence). CDR3 amino acids: CASSFTGGASYEQYF. CDR3 bases: TGTGCCAGCAGCTTCACAGGGGGCGCTTCCTACGAGCAGTACTTC.